Below, one T cell receptor (beta chain) is given with its context. V was clipped by 2 bases and J by 0 bases; unmatched bases: 4. Germline-derived CDR1 and CDR2 are SGHTA and FQGTGA. The CDR3 loop spans 16 amino acids. This sample was taken from a study of blood T cell repertoires in COVID-19. Study in general: Spain, Italy and the United States supplied samples that represented acute and convalescent COVID-19.

The method was immunoSEQ multiplex PCR; TCRdb's version includes in-frame clones alone and lacks a portion of them. Found here are around 140,000 clones, approximately 80% of them singletons; the top ten hold 40% to 55%. The sequenced material came from peripheral blood. The clonotype was recovered from a human donor in a cohort sampled during active COVID-19. The chain carries TRBV7-3 and TRBJ2-3, with 8 bases fitting TRBD1. DNA of the CDR3: TGTGCCAGCAGCTTACGGACAGGGTTTAGCACAGATACGCAGTATTTT. Translation gives CASSLRTGFSTDTQYF.